The following is a T cell receptor beta chain sequence with its context. Its specificity is not known. This CDR3 spans 16 amino acids. The V segment lost 5 bases and the J segment 6 bases; nucleotides outside the gene matches: 10. Germline V lookup: CDR1 KGHSH, CDR2 LQKENI. These data belong to a study of T cell responses to AZD1222 COVID-19 vaccine. Regarding the study as a whole: Spike-specific TCR depth and breadth grew after two AZD1222 doses. Spike was spanned by vaccine-associated CD4 TCRs, which were dominant at 160-218 and 743-854.

Second-dose intervals near 4 or 12 weeks were combined. Clones were read by immunoSEQ multiplex PCR, and TCRdb kept only the in-frame ones, dropping some. In the table there are 95,000 to 150,000 clones, 80% to 90% of which are singletons. This chain connects TRBV18 to TRBJ1-1; 12 nucleotides match TRBD1. Sequencing was performed on peripheral blood, taken 28 days after the second AZD1222 dose. The receptor's source is an adult who received the AZD1222 COVID-19 vaccine. The CDR3 coding sequence is TGTGCCAGCTCATCTAAAGGGACAGGGGGCCAGGCTGAAGCTTTCTTT. Translated, it gives CASSSKGTGGQAEAFF.